This entry describes one T cell receptor (beta chain). Unique molecular identifiers tagged the TCRbeta library. TCRdb reprocessed the PCR reads with MiXCR, giving one entry per CDR3 protein. The repertoire holds some 600,000 distinct CDR3 sequences, with roughly 15% as singletons. This record comes from a study of T-cell reconstitution after alpha-beta-depleted transplantation in children. V lost 7 bases and J 5 bases, leaving 17 bases between the germline ends. The germline V gene encodes CDR1 MNHEY and CDR2 SMNVEV (reference sequence). CDR3 length: 15 residues. The TCR sequence derives from a human donor who donated a stem cell graft to a child with acute myeloid leukemia. This specimen was PBMCs from the stem cell graft donor, taken from the stem cell graft. The V and J genes are TRBV27 and TRBJ2-2; D is possibly TRBD2 (7 bases). The CDR3 nucleotides read TGTGCCAGCATAAGAGGGGGGGGAGAGACCGGGGAGCTGTTTTTT. Translated, it gives CASIRGGGETGELFF.